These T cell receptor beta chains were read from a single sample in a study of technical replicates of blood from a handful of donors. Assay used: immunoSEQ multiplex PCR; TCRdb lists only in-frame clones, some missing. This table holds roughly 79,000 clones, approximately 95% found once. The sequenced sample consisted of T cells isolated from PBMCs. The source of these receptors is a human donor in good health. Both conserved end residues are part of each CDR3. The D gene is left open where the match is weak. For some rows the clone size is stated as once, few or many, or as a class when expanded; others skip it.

CDR3nt: TGTGCCAGCAGCACCGGAGGCGGTGGCGAGCAGTACTTC
CDR3aa: CASSTGGGGEQYF
abundance: -
v_gene: TRBV6-5
j_gene: TRBJ2-7
d_gene: -

CDR3nt: TGCGCCAGCAGTCATACCGGGAGCTCAGATACGCAGTATTTT
CDR3aa: CASSHTGSSDTQYF
abundance: once
v_gene: TRBV23-1
j_gene: TRBJ2-3
d_gene: -

CDR3nt: TGCGCCAGCAGCTGGACTAGCCCGGAGAATGAGCAGTTCTTC
CDR3aa: CASSWTSPENEQFF
abundance: few
v_gene: TRBV5-1
j_gene: TRBJ2-1
d_gene: TRBD2

CDR3nt: TGTGCCAGCAGTGGGACAGGTATGAACACTGAAGCTTTCTTT
CDR3aa: CASSGTGMNTEAFF
abundance: -
v_gene: TRBV2
j_gene: TRBJ1-1
d_gene: TRBD1

CDR3nt: TGTGCCAGCAGTTACTCGACAGGGTGGGGCGGCTACACCTTC
CDR3aa: CASSYSTGWGGYTF
abundance: once
v_gene: TRBV6-5
j_gene: TRBJ1-2
d_gene: TRBD1

CDR3nt: TGTGCCAGTAGTAAACAGGGGGCGGGGGAGCAGTACTTC
CDR3aa: CASSKQGAGEQYF
abundance: -
v_gene: TRBV19
j_gene: TRBJ2-7
d_gene: TRBD1

CDR3nt: TGTGCCACCAACCCGGTCCTAGCGAGGTACAATGAGCAGTTCTTC
CDR3aa: CATNPVLARYNEQFF
abundance: -
v_gene: TRBV2
j_gene: TRBJ2-1
d_gene: -

CDR3nt: TGTGCCATCAGTGAGGCAGGTTGGGAGACCCAGTACTTC
CDR3aa: CAISEAGWETQYF
abundance: -
v_gene: TRBV10-3
j_gene: TRBJ2-5
d_gene: -

CDR3nt: TGCGCCAGCAGTGACCACAGGGCCTATGGCTACACCTTC
CDR3aa: CASSDHRAYGYTF
abundance: -
v_gene: TRBV10-2
j_gene: TRBJ1-2
d_gene: -

CDR3nt: TGTGCCAGCAGCTTTTCAGCTACCCGGGACAGAAAAAACATTCAGTACTTC
CDR3aa: CASSFSATRDRKNIQYF
abundance: once
v_gene: TRBV5-6
j_gene: TRBJ2-4
d_gene: TRBD1

CDR3nt: TGTGCCAGCAGCTCCGGACAGACTGGAGAGACCCAGTACTTC
CDR3aa: CASSSGQTGETQYF
abundance: -
v_gene: TRBV7-3
j_gene: TRBJ2-5
d_gene: -

CDR3nt: TGTGCCAGCAGCCTCACAGGGTATGGCTACACCTTC
CDR3aa: CASSLTGYGYTF
abundance: -
v_gene: TRBV14
j_gene: TRBJ1-2
d_gene: -

CDR3nt: TGTGCCAGCACTAGCAGTTACAATGAGCAGTTCTTC
CDR3aa: CASTSSYNEQFF
abundance: -
v_gene: TRBV2
j_gene: TRBJ2-1
d_gene: -

CDR3nt: TGTGCCAGCAGCGCACGGACAGGGGGCTACGAGCAGTACTTC
CDR3aa: CASSARTGGYEQYF
abundance: -
v_gene: TRBV7-8
j_gene: TRBJ2-7
d_gene: TRBD1

CDR3nt: TGTGCCTGCTTGACTAGCGGGTACGAGCAGTACTTC
CDR3aa: CACLTSGYEQYF
abundance: -
v_gene: TRBV30
j_gene: TRBJ2-7
d_gene: TRBD2

CDR3nt: TGTGCCAGTAGCTCGGGAGGCCTAGCCTACGAGCAGTACTTC
CDR3aa: CASSSGGLAYEQYF
abundance: -
v_gene: TRBV19
j_gene: TRBJ2-7
d_gene: TRBD2

CDR3nt: TGTGCCAGCAGCTTCACTAGCGGGAGTTCCGGGGAGCTGTTTTTT
CDR3aa: CASSFTSGSSGELFF
abundance: once
v_gene: TRBV5-4
j_gene: TRBJ2-2
d_gene: TRBD2

CDR3nt: TGTGCCAGCAGCTGGGGGTCGGAGGGAATTTATTACAATGAGCAGTTCTTC
CDR3aa: CASSWGSEGIYYNEQFF
abundance: -
v_gene: TRBV7-2
j_gene: TRBJ2-1
d_gene: -

CDR3nt: TGTGCCAGCAGCCTTGACAGGGGATATACGCAGTATTTT
CDR3aa: CASSLDRGYTQYF
abundance: -
v_gene: TRBV5-4
j_gene: TRBJ2-3
d_gene: TRBD1

CDR3nt: TGTGCCAGCTATTCTAGCGGGAGGACTACCGGGGAGCTGTTTTTT
CDR3aa: CASYSSGRTTGELFF
abundance: -
v_gene: TRBV7-2
j_gene: TRBJ2-2
d_gene: TRBD2

CDR3nt: TGTGCCTGGAGTGGACAGACAGGGCTATCTTCACCCCTCCACTTT
CDR3aa: CAWSGQTGLSSPLHF
abundance: -
v_gene: TRBV30
j_gene: TRBJ1-6
d_gene: TRBD1

CDR3nt: TGTGCCATCAGTGAGAGCAGGGGAACGCAGTATTTT
CDR3aa: CAISESRGTQYF
abundance: -
v_gene: TRBV10-3
j_gene: TRBJ2-3
d_gene: -

CDR3nt: TGTGCCAGCAGCGTAGAGGGGCAGACTTACAATGAGCAGTTCTTC
CDR3aa: CASSVEGQTYNEQFF
abundance: -
v_gene: TRBV9
j_gene: TRBJ2-1
d_gene: -

CDR3nt: TGTGCCAGCAGCACTTCAACTAATGAAAAACTGTTTTTT
CDR3aa: CASSTSTNEKLFF
abundance: -
v_gene: TRBV5-4
j_gene: TRBJ1-4
d_gene: -

CDR3nt: TGTGCCAGCTCCTGGGAGGTACCTTTGGGGACCCAGTACTTC
CDR3aa: CASSWEVPLGTQYF
abundance: -
v_gene: TRBV28
j_gene: TRBJ2-5
d_gene: -

CDR3nt: TGCAGCGTTGAATTGGGACAGCCCTACGAGCAGTACTTC
CDR3aa: CSVELGQPYEQYF
abundance: -
v_gene: TRBV29-1
j_gene: TRBJ2-7
d_gene: TRBD1

CDR3nt: TGTGCCAGCAGCGTAGCCCGGACTAGCGGGAGTTTCTACGAGCAGTACTTC
CDR3aa: CASSVARTSGSFYEQYF
abundance: -
v_gene: TRBV9
j_gene: TRBJ2-7
d_gene: TRBD2

CDR3nt: TGTGCCAGCAGCTTAGGCGCCACCGGGGAGCTGTTTTTT
CDR3aa: CASSLGATGELFF
abundance: -
v_gene: TRBV11-2
j_gene: TRBJ2-2
d_gene: -

CDR3nt: TGTGCCTGGAGCTCCAGCGGAGACCCCACAGATACGCAGTATTTT
CDR3aa: CAWSSSGDPTDTQYF
abundance: -
v_gene: TRBV30
j_gene: TRBJ2-3
d_gene: -

CDR3nt: TGTGCCACCTTTAGACAGGACCTATACGAGCAGTACTTC
CDR3aa: CATFRQDLYEQYF
abundance: -
v_gene: TRBV28
j_gene: TRBJ2-7
d_gene: -

CDR3nt: TGTGCCAGCAGTGAAGCAGGGGACATATCCTTTAATGAAAAACTGTTTTTT
CDR3aa: CASSEAGDISFNEKLFF
abundance: -
v_gene: TRBV2
j_gene: TRBJ1-4
d_gene: -

CDR3nt: TGTGCCAGCAGCTTAAGCACCTGGCAGCCCCAGCATTTT
CDR3aa: CASSLSTWQPQHF
abundance: once
v_gene: TRBV7-6
j_gene: TRBJ1-5
d_gene: -

CDR3nt: TGTGCCAGCAGTTTTCCGGGACAGGGTTACGAGCAGTACTTC
CDR3aa: CASSFPGQGYEQYF
abundance: -
v_gene: TRBV7-2
j_gene: TRBJ2-7
d_gene: TRBD1

CDR3nt: TGTGCCAGCAGATCTAACTTGGTCGGAAACACCATATATTTT
CDR3aa: CASRSNLVGNTIYF
abundance: -
v_gene: TRBV5-4
j_gene: TRBJ1-3
d_gene: -

CDR3nt: TGTGCCACCAGCTCCACTAGCGGGAGGGCGCAGGAGCAGTACTTC
CDR3aa: CATSSTSGRAQEQYF
abundance: -
v_gene: TRBV15
j_gene: TRBJ2-7
d_gene: TRBD2

CDR3nt: TGCGCCAGCAGCCCCCCCGGCTCAGGAACTGAAGCTTTCTTT
CDR3aa: CASSPPGSGTEAFF
abundance: -
v_gene: TRBV4-1
j_gene: TRBJ1-1
d_gene: -

CDR3nt: TGTGCCAGCAGCAAAGTTGGGGGACAGCTCTACGAGCAGTACTTC
CDR3aa: CASSKVGGQLYEQYF
abundance: -
v_gene: TRBV21-1
j_gene: TRBJ2-7
d_gene: -

CDR3nt: TGTGCCAGCAGTGGGACACATTATCAGCCCCAGCATTTT
CDR3aa: CASSGTHYQPQHF
abundance: -
v_gene: TRBV6-1
j_gene: TRBJ1-5
d_gene: -

CDR3nt: TGTGCCAGCAGCCAAAGAGGGATCGGTACGCAGTATTTT
CDR3aa: CASSQRGIGTQYF
abundance: once
v_gene: TRBV4-2
j_gene: TRBJ2-3
d_gene: -

CDR3nt: TGTGCCAGCAGTTTTATCGGGGGGGAGGCGCAGGGTAGCGGGGAGCTGTTTTTT
CDR3aa: CASSFIGGEAQGSGELFF
abundance: -
v_gene: TRBV27
j_gene: TRBJ2-2
d_gene: TRBD2

CDR3nt: TGCAGCGTTGGGACTCCGGGGTACACTGAAGCTTTCTTT
CDR3aa: CSVGTPGYTEAFF
abundance: -
v_gene: TRBV29-1
j_gene: TRBJ1-1
d_gene: -

CDR3nt: TGTGCCAGCAGCCCGCTAGGTGAGCGCAGCTCCTACAATGAGCAGTTCTTC
CDR3aa: CASSPLGERSSYNEQFF
abundance: -
v_gene: TRBV7-2
j_gene: TRBJ2-1
d_gene: -

CDR3nt: TGTGCCAGCAAATCGCAGGGGAACACTGAAGCTTTCTTT
CDR3aa: CASKSQGNTEAFF
abundance: -
v_gene: TRBV6-5
j_gene: TRBJ1-1
d_gene: -

CDR3nt: TGTGCCACCAGCACGGCTCCTGGGACTAGCGGGAGTAGCGAGCAGTACTTC
CDR3aa: CATSTAPGTSGSSEQYF
abundance: -
v_gene: TRBV15
j_gene: TRBJ2-7
d_gene: TRBD2

CDR3nt: TGCGCCAGCAGCTCCGCCGCGGGGACCACAGATACGCAGTATTTT
CDR3aa: CASSSAAGTTDTQYF
abundance: -
v_gene: TRBV4-1
j_gene: TRBJ2-3
d_gene: -

CDR3nt: TGCAGCGTTGAAGAGGAGGAAGAGACCCAGTACTTC
CDR3aa: CSVEEEEETQYF
abundance: -
v_gene: TRBV29-1
j_gene: TRBJ2-5
d_gene: -

CDR3nt: TGCGCCAGCAGCCAATACGGGACAGGTAGCTCCTACGAGCAGTACTTC
CDR3aa: CASSQYGTGSSYEQYF
abundance: few
v_gene: TRBV4-1
j_gene: TRBJ2-7
d_gene: TRBD1